This entry lists 10 T cell receptor beta chains sequenced from one sample in a study of T cell repertoires in cytomegalovirus infection. Antigens for these TCRs are unknown. TCRdb reanalysed the reads using MiXCR and keeps one entry per CDR3 protein. The repertoire holds a few hundred thousand distinct CDR3 sequences, with 20% to 25% as singletons. The sequences come from cultured PBMCs, collected from culture after CMV antigen stimulation. These receptor sequences come from a human donor in good health (CMV status not recorded). Some clones in this sample may be carry-over from other donors' samples.

Only a few counts were recorded for this clonotype. The chain carries TRBV19 and TRBJ1-2, with D perhaps TRBD1 (5 bases). This CDR3 spans 13 amino acids. Per the germline V gene, CDR1 is LNHDA and CDR2 is SQIVND (reference sequence). V was clipped by 5 bases and J by 7 bases, with 14 bases between them. CDR3 coding DNA: TGTGCCAGTAGTCCCCCAGGGCGGGTTGGCTACACCTTC. Its translation: CASSPPGRVGYTF.

The chain employs TRBV7-2 and TRBJ2-2; D possibly matches TRBD1 or TRBD2 (5 bases each). The V gene's germline CDR1 is SGHTA and CDR2 FQGNSA. There are 17 residues in the CDR3. The V end lost 4 bases, the J end lost 3 bases, and 18 bases lay between the germline ends. CDR3 nucleotides: TGTGCCAGCAGCTACAAAACGGGGACGGAACACACCGGGGAGCTGTTTTTT. Its translation: CASSYKTGTEHTGELFF.

Notes on this clonotype: Because it lacks the conserved phenylalanine or tryptophan at the end, this CDR3 is likely a read error. The DNA is omitted, as the CDR3 cannot be located on it reliably, and the CDR3 follows TCRdb's listing. This sequence joins TRBV5-5 and TRBJ1-1. Including both end residues, the CDR3 is 11 amino acids long. Germline CDR1 is SGHKS and CDR2 is YYEKEE (reference sequence). CDR3 sequence reads: CASSFTLSDME.

This clonotype has just a few counts. V is TRBV7-9 and J is TRBJ2-4; the D gene is possibly TRBD1 (5 bases). This CDR3 comprises 14 residues. CDR1 SEHNR and CDR2 FQNEAQ come from the germline V gene (reference sequence). The ends were cut back, 5 bases at V and 1 base at J, with 9 bases in the middle. CDR3 amino acids: CASSHPGAKNIQYF. The CDR3 coding sequence is TGTGCCAGCAGCCACCCAGGGGCCAAAAACATTCAGTACTTC.

The chain combines TRBV29-1 with TRBJ2-2; maybe TRBD1 (7 bases). Trimming took off 7 bases at V and 5 bases at J, with 17 bases between the two ends. The CDR3 length is 14 residues. The germline V gene has CDR1 SQVTM and CDR2 ANQGSEA. CDR3 protein: CSAATGRRTGELFF. In DNA, the CDR3 is TGCAGCGCAGCGACAGGGAGGCGAACCGGGGAGCTGTTTTTT.

This clonotype was counted ten times or more. The chain links TRBV10-1 to TRBJ2-2; a possible D gene is TRBD2 (6 bases). Germline V gene lookup returns CDR1 WNHNN and CDR2 SYGVQD (reference sequence). Trimming took off 6 bases at V and 2 bases at J, with 7 bases between the two ends. The CDR3 contains 13 residues. CDR3 residues: CASRDYNTGELFF. DNA for the CDR3: TGCGCCAGCAGGGACTACAACACCGGGGAGCTGTTTTTT.

This chain connects TRBV19 to TRBJ1-2; 8 bases agree with TRBD1. In germline, CDR1 is LNHDA, CDR2 SQIVND (reference sequence). This CDR3 is 16 amino acids long. With 0 bases clipped from V and 4 bases from J, the junction kept 7 bases outside the gene matches. CDR3 sequence (DNA): TGTGCCAGTAGTATAGATCACGGACAGGGAATCTATGGCTACACCTTC. Its protein product is CASSIDHGQGIYGYTF. Drawing the rest from reference TRBV19 and TRBJ1-2, the complete variable domain is DGGITQSPKYLFRKEGQNVTLSCEQNLNHDAMYWYRQDPGQGLRLIYYSQIVNDFQKGDIAEGYSVSREKKESFPLTVTSAQKNPTAFYLCASSIDHGQGIYGYTFGSGTRLTVV.

This clonotype was seen more than once but under ten times. The V call is TRBV6-1, the J call TRBJ2-3, with TRBD2 matching 15 bases. The CDR3 spans 15 residues. The V segment lost 6 bases and the J segment 11 bases; nucleotides outside the gene matches: 9. Germline V gene lookup returns CDR1 MNHNS and CDR2 SASEGT. The CDR3 coding sequence is TGTGCCAGCAGCGATCCGGGACTAGCGGGAGGCGGGCAGTATTTT. Amino acid sequence: CASSDPGLAGGGQYF.

J is TRBJ1-1 and V is TRBV5-4; D remains ambiguous. Germline-derived CDR1 and CDR2 are SGHNT and YYREEE (reference sequence). The CDR3 is 14 residues long. Trimming stripped 3 bases from V and 6 bases from J, with 15 bases between. For the CDR3, the DNA is TGTGCCAGCAGCTCCCGGGGAGGGCGGCCTGAAGCTTTCTTT. Translating gives CASSSRGGRPEAFF.

The chain is built from TRBV6-6 and TRBJ2-7; 14 bases agree with TRBD2. J lost 6 bases, V lost 2 bases, and 9 bases had no gene match. Germline loops: CDR1 MNHNY, CDR2 SVGAGI (reference sequence). The CDR3 contains 17 residues. The CDR3 sequence is CASSYPDPGLAGVEQYF. As DNA, the CDR3 is TGTGCCAGCAGTTACCCGGACCCGGGACTAGCGGGAGTCGAGCAGTACTTC.